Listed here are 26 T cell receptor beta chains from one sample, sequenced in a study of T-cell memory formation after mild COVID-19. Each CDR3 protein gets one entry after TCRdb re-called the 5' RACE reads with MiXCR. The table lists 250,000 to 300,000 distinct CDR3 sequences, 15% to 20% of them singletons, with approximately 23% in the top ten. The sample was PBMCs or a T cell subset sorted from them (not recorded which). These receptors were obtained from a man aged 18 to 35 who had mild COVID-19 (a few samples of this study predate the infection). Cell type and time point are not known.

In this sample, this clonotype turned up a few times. CDR3: CSVEAVGTDDAEAFF. The CDR3 DNA reads TGCAGCGTTGAAGCCGTAGGGACAGATGATGCTGAAGCTTTCTTT. This chain joins TRBV29-1 and TRBJ1-1; the match to TRBD1 covers 7 bases. V lost 1 base to trimming and J lost 6 bases; unmatched junction nucleotides: 11. This CDR3 has 15 amino acids. Germline V gene sequence: CDR1 SQVTM, CDR2 ANQGSEA.

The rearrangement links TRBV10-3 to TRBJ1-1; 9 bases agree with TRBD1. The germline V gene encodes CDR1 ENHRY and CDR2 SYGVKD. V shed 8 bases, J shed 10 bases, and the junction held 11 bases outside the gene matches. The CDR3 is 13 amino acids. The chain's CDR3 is CAIGPRDRAGAFF. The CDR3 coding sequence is TGTGCCATCGGCCCACGGGACAGGGCCGGAGCTTTCTTT.

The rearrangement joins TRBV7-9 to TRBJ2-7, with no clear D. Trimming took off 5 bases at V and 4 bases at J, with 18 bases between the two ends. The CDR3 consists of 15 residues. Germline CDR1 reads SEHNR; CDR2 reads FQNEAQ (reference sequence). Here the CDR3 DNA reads TGTGCCAGCAGCCAGGTCGATGGAGCTGAATACGAGCAGTACTTC. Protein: CASSQVDGAEYEQYF.

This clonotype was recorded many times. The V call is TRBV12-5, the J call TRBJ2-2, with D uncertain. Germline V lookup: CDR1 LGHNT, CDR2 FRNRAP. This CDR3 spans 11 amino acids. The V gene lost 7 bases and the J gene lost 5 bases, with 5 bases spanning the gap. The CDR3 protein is CASAKTGELFF. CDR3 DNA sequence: TGTGCTAGTGCCAAAACCGGGGAGCTGTTTTTT.

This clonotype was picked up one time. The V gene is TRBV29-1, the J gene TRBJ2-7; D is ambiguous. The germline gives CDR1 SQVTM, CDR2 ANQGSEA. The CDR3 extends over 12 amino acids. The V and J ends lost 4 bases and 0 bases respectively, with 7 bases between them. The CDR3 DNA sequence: TGCAGCGTTGGACGGAGCTCCTACGAGCAGTACTTC. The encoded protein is CSVGRSSYEQYF.

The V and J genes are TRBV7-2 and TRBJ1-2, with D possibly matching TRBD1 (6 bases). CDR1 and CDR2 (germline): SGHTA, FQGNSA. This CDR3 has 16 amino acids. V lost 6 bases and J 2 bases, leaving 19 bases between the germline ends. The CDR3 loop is CASSPDIRGVNYGYTF. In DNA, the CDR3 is TGTGCCAGCAGTCCAGATATCAGGGGTGTAAACTATGGCTACACCTTC.

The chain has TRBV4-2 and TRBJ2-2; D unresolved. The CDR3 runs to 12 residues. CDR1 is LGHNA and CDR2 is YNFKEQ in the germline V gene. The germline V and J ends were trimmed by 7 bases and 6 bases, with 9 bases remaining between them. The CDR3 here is CASTRSAGELFF. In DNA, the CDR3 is TGTGCCAGCACTCGATCCGCCGGGGAGCTGTTTTTT.

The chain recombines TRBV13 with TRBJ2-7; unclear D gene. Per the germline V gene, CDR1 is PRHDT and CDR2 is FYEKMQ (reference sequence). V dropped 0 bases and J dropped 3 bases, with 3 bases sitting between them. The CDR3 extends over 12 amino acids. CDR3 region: CASSLGFYEQYF. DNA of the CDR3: TGTGCCAGCAGCTTAGGTTTCTACGAGCAGTACTTC.

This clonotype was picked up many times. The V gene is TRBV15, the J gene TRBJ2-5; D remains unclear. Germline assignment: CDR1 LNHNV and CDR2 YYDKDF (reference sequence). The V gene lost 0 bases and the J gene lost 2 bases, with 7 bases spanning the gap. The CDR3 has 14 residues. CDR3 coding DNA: TGTGCCACCAGCAGAGAGGATGCGCAAGAGACCCAGTACTTC. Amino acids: CATSREDAQETQYF.

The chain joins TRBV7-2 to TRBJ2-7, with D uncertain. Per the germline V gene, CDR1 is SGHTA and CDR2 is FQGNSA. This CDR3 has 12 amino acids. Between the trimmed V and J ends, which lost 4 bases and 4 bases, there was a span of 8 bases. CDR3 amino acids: CASSSLRYEQYF. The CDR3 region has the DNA TGTGCCAGCAGCTCACTTCGGTACGAGCAGTACTTC.

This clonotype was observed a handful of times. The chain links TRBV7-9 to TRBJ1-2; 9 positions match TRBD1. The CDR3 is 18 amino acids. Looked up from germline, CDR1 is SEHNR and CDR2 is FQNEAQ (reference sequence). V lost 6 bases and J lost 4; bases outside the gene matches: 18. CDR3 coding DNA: TGTGCCAGCAGGCCATCGAATCCCGGGACAGGGCACTTCTATGGCTACACCTTC. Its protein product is CASRPSNPGTGHFYGYTF.

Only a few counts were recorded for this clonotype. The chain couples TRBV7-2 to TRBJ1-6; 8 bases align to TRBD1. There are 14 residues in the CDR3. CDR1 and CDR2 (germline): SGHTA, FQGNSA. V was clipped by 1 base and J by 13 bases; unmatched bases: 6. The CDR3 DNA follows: TGTGCCAGCAGCTTAGAACAGGGGGAAGTCCCCCTCCACTTT. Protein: CASSLEQGEVPLHF.

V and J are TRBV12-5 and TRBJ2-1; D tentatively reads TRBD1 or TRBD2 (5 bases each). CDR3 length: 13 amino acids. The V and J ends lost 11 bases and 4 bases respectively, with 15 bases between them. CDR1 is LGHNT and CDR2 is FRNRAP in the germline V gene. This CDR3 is CACRLGEYNEQFF. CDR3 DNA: TGTGCTTGCCGACTGGGGGAGTACAATGAGCAGTTCTTC.

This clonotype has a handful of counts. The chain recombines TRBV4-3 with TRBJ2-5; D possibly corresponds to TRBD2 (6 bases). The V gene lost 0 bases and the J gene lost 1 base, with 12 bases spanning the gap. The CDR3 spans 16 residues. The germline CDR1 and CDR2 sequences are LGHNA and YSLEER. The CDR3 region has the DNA TGCGCCAGCAGCCAAGACGCCGCGGGGCTCCAAGAGACCCAGTACTTC. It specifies CASSQDAAGLQETQYF.

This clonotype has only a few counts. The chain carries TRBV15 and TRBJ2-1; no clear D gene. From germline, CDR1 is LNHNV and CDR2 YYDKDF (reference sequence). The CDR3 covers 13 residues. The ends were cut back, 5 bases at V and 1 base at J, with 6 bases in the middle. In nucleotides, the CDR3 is TGTGCCACCAGCCTAAAGTCCTACAATGAGCAGTTCTTC. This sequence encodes CATSLKSYNEQFF.

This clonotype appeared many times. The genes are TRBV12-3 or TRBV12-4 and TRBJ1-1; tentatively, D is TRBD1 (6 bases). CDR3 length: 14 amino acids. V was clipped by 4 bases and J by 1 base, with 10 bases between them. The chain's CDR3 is CASSSQQGNTEAFF. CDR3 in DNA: TGTGCCAGCAGTTCGCAACAGGGGAACACTGAAGCTTTCTTT.

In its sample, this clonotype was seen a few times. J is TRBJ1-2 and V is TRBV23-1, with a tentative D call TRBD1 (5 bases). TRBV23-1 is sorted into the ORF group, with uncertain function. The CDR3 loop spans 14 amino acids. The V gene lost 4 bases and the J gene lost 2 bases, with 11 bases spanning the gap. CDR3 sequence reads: CASSRYTGNYGYTF. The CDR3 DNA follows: TGCGCCAGCAGTCGCTATACAGGAAACTATGGCTACACCTTC.

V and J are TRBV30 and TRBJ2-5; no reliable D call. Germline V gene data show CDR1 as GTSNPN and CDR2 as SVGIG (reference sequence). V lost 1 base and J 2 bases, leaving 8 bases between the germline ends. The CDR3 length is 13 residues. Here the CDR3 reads CAWSGGPQETQYF. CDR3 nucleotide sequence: TGTGCCTGGAGTGGTGGACCACAAGAGACCCAGTACTTC.

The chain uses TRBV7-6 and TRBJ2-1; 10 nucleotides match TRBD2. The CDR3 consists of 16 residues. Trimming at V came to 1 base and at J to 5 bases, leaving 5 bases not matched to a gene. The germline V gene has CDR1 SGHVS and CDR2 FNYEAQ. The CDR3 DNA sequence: TGTGCCAGCAGCTTAGACGAGCGGGGGGGCCACAATGAGCAGTTCTTC. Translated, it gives CASSLDERGGHNEQFF. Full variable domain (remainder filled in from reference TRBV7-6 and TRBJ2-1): GAGVSQSPRYKVTKRGQDVALRCDPISGHVSLYWYRQALGQGPEFLTYFNYEAQQDKSGLPNDRFSAERPEGSISTLTIQRTEQRDSAMYRCASSLDERGGHNEQFFGPGTRLTVL.

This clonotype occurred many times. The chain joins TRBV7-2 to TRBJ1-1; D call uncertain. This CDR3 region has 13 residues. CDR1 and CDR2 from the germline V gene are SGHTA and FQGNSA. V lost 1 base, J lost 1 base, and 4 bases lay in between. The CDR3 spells CASSLEQNTEAFF. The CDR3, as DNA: TGTGCCAGCAGCTTAGAACAGAACACTGAAGCTTTCTTT.

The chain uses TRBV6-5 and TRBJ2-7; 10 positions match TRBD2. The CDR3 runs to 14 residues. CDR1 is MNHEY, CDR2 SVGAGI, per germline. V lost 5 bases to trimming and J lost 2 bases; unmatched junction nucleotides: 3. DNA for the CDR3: TGTGCCAGCAGTGCGCTAGCGGGGGCCTACGAGCAGTACTTC. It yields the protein CASSALAGAYEQYF.

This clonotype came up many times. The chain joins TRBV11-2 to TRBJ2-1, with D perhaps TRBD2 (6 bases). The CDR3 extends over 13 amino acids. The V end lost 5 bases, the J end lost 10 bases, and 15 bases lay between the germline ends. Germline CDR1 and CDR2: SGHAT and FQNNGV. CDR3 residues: CASSPPGAGEQFF. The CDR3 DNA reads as TGTGCCAGCAGCCCCCCCGGGGCGGGGGAGCAGTTCTTC.

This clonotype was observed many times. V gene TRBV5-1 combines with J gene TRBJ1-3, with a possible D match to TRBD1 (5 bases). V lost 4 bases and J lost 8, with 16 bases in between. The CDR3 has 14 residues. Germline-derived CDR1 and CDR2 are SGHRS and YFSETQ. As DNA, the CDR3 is TGCGCCAGCAGCCCGGGGACTTTTCCGGACACCATATATTTT. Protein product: CASSPGTFPDTIYF.

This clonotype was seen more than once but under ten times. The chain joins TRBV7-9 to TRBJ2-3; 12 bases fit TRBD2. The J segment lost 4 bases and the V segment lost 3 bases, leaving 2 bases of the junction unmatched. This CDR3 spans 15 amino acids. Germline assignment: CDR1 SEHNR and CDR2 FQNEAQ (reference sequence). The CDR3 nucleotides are TGTGCCAGCAGCTTTTCTAGCGGGGGGGCAGATACGCAGTATTTT. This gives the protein CASSFSSGGADTQYF. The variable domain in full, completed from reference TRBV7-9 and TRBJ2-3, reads DTGVSQNPRHKITKRGQNVTFRCDPISEHNRLYWYRQTLGQGPEFLTYFQNEAQLEKSRLLSDRFSAERPKGSFSTLEIQRTEQGDSAMYLCASSFSSGGADTQYFGPGTRLTVL.

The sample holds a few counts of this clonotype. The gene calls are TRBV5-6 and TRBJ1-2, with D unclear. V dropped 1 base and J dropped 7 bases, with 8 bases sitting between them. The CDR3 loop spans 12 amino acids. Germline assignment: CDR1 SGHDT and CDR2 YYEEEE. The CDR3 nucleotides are TGTGCCAGCAGCTTGAATCGCGGTGGCTACACCTTC. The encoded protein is CASSLNRGGYTF.

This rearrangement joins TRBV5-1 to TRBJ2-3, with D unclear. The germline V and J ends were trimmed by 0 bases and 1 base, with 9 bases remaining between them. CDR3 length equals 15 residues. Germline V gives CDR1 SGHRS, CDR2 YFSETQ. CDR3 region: CASSLATTRTDTQYF. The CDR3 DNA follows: TGCGCCAGCAGCTTGGCCACGACACGCACAGATACGCAGTATTTT.